The T cell receptor (beta chain) described here comes from a study of cytomegalovirus exposure and HLA in healthy donors. General study results and limits: HLA alleles showed associations with around 15,000 TCR beta sequences in a later analysis, at a 0.05 false discovery rate. The investigators catalogued 150 to 200 TCR beta chains as cytomegalovirus-associated.

The primer mix had 60 Vbeta and 13 Jbeta primers. Assay: immunoSEQ multiplex PCR; the TCRdb copy retains only in-frame clones and omits some. This table has 150,000 or so clones, 60% to 80% appearing once. On this clone: Its antigen is not identified.

V lost 2 bases and J lost 5, with 10 bases in between. Looked up from germline, CDR1 is SGHRS and CDR2 is YFSETQ. This CDR3 contains 13 residues. The origin of this receptor is a male donor in good health and CMV-seronegative. The sample was PBMCs. V and J are TRBV5-1 and TRBJ1-1, with D possibly matching TRBD1 (6 bases). The CDR3: CASSFKGGTEAFF. DNA of the CDR3: TGCGCCAGCAGCTTTAAAGGGGGTACTGAAGCTTTCTTT.